This is a list of T cell receptor beta chains from one sample in a study of spatial heterogeneity in lung cancer. TCRdb used MiXCR to reprocess the 5' RACE reads, holding one entry per CDR3 protein. The table includes fewer than 25,000 distinct CDR3 sequences, less than 5% detected once. The material was lung tumor tissue, obtained at surgery. The receptors originated from a male donor with early-stage non-small cell lung cancer. Both conserved end residues are part of each CDR3. D genes are given only for firm matches. Some rows mark clone size as missing; the rest say once, few, many or name a class of expanded clone.

TRBD2	TRBV20-1	many	TRBJ2-7	CSAGFGLAGSYEQYF	TGCAGTGCTGGCTTTGGACTAGCCGGCTCCTACGAGCAGTACTTC
NA	TRBV5-4	many	TRBJ2-6	CASSWGVSLSGANVLTF	TGTGCCAGCAGCTGGGGAGTGAGCCTCTCTGGGGCCAACGTCCTGACTTTC
NA	TRBV14	NA	TRBJ1-6	CASSQELYSPLHF	TGTGCCAGCAGCCAAGAACTTTATTCACCCCTCCACTTT
TRBD1	TRBV7-9	many	TRBJ1-5	CASSRQGGNQPQHF	TGTGCCAGCAGCCGACAGGGCGGCAATCAGCCCCAGCATTTT
NA	TRBV7-9	many	TRBJ2-6	CASSVGRTAGANVLTF	TGTGCCAGCAGCGTCGGAAGAACAGCTGGGGCCAACGTCCTGACTTTC
NA	TRBV18	few	TRBJ2-7	CASSPNIGEQYF	TGTGCCAGCTCACCAAATATAGGCGAGCAGTACTTC
NA	TRBV6-5	many	TRBJ2-2	CASNTLGTGELFF	TGTGCCAGCAATACCCTAGGGACCGGGGAGCTGTTTTTT
TRBD1	TRBV2	many	TRBJ2-2	CASSALGQRNTGELFF	TGTGCCAGCAGCGCCCTGGGACAGAGGAACACCGGGGAGCTGTTTTTT
TRBD2	TRBV7-9	many	TRBJ2-1	CASSLGLYNEQFF	TGTGCCAGCAGCTTGGGACTATACAATGAGCAGTTCTTC
NA	TRBV7-2	many	TRBJ2-3	CASSTTGTDTQYF	TGTGCCAGCAGCACGACTGGCACAGATACGCAGTATTTT
TRBD2	TRBV18	many	TRBJ2-5	CASSPGTSGYQETQYF	TGTGCCAGCTCACCCGGGACTAGCGGGTACCAAGAGACCCAGTACTTC
NA	TRBV11-2	many	TRBJ1-1	CASSFPRQNTEAFF	TGTGCCAGCAGCTTCCCCCGACAGAACACTGAAGCTTTCTTT
NA	TRBV7-7	many	TRBJ2-1	CASSLRERGRQFF	TGTGCCAGCAGCTTAAGGGAGAGGGGCCGGCAGTTCTTC
NA	TRBV2	many	TRBJ2-1	CASSHDTSSYNEQFF	TGTGCCAGCAGTCATGACACTTCCTCCTACAATGAGCAGTTCTTC
NA	TRBV12-3/TRBV12-4	many	TRBJ1-5	CASSLKGQSGQPQHF	TGTGCCAGCAGTTTAAAAGGGCAAAGCGGTCAGCCCCAGCATTTT
TRBD2	TRBV28	many	TRBJ2-2	CASSFSGTGTGELFF	TGTGCCAGCAGTTTTAGCGGGACTGGTACCGGGGAGCTGTTTTTT
NA	TRBV20-1	NA	TRBJ2-1	CSAMGGQSYNEQFF	TGCAGTGCCATGGGGGGACAGAGCTACAATGAGCAGTTCTTC
TRBD1	TRBV9	many	TRBJ1-1	CASSWQGDTEAFF	TGTGCCAGCAGCTGGCAGGGGGACACTGAAGCTTTCTTT
NA	TRBV7-2	many	TRBJ2-5	CASSLGARMGETQYF	TGTGCCAGCAGCTTAGGAGCCAGGATGGGAGAGACCCAGTACTTC
TRBD2	TRBV18	many	TRBJ2-1	CASSWGGDYNEQFF	TGTGCCAGCTCCTGGGGGGGGGACTACAATGAGCAGTTCTTC
NA	TRBV11-1	many	TRBJ2-3	CASNAGAITDTQYF	TGTGCCAGCAACGCCGGCGCCATCACAGATACGCAGTATTTT
NA	TRBV5-4	many	TRBJ2-3	CASRSARDRTDTQYF	TGTGCCAGCAGGTCAGCCAGGGACCGCACAGATACGCAGTATTTT
TRBD1	TRBV6-1	many	TRBJ1-1	CASSENRGNRGAFF	TGTGCCAGCAGTGAAAACAGGGGGAATAGGGGAGCTTTCTTT
NA	TRBV18	many	TRBJ2-5	CASSPGGEETQYF	TGTGCCAGCTCACCGGGCGGAGAAGAGACCCAGTACTTC
NA	TRBV27	many	TRBJ1-5	CASSPGRGQPQHF	TGTGCCAGCAGTCCTGGCCGGGGTCAGCCCCAGCATTTT
NA	TRBV9	many	TRBJ2-3	CASSGRYTDTQYF	TGTGCCAGCAGCGGACGATACACAGATACGCAGTATTTT
NA	TRBV28	many	TRBJ1-2	CASSPPFYGYTF	TGTGCCAGCAGTCCCCCGTTCTATGGCTACACCTTC
NA	TRBV5-6	NA	TRBJ2-4	CASSLVRAENIQYF	TGTGCCAGCAGCTTGGTCAGGGCCGAAAACATTCAGTACTTC
NA	TRBV7-9	many	TRBJ2-3	CASSPPPGQGADTQYF	TGTGCCAGCAGCCCACCCCCAGGGCAGGGCGCAGATACGCAGTATTTT
TRBD2	TRBV20-1	medium-sized	TRBJ2-7	CSATLIAGPGEQYF	TGCAGTGCTACACTTATAGCGGGACCGGGGGAGCAGTACTTC
TRBD1	TRBV20-1	many	TRBJ2-7	CSAGDRGRNEQYF	TGCAGTGCTGGAGACAGGGGGAGGAACGAGCAGTACTTC
NA	TRBV3-1	many	TRBJ1-4	CASSQRRRAQGGTYREKLFF	TGTGCCAGCAGCCAAAGGCGTAGGGCCCAGGGTGGAACCTACCGTGAAAAACTGTTTTTT
NA	TRBV7-8	many	TRBJ1-1	CASSSSPLYEAFF	TGTGCCAGCAGCTCCTCACCCCTATATGAAGCTTTCTTT
TRBD1	TRBV3-1	many	TRBJ2-3	CASSQTIGTVPTDTQYF	TGTGCCAGCAGCCAAACTATAGGGACAGTGCCCACAGATACGCAGTATTTT
NA	TRBV7-2	many	TRBJ2-1	CASSLASPVIYNEQFF	TGTGCCAGCAGCTTAGCGTCGCCAGTTATTTACAATGAGCAGTTCTTC
TRBD2	TRBV7-2	NA	TRBJ2-1	CASSLPSGGVYEQFF	TGTGCCAGCAGCTTACCTAGCGGGGGGGTATATGAGCAGTTCTTC
NA	TRBV11-2	many	TRBJ2-3	CASSLPSGRVGTDTQYF	TGTGCCAGCAGCTTGCCCTCTGGGCGGGTGGGCACAGATACGCAGTATTTT
NA	TRBV6-1	many	TRBJ1-5	CASSETDRSNQPQHF	TGTGCCAGCAGTGAGACTGACAGGTCAAATCAGCCCCAGCATTTT
NA	TRBV7-9	many	TRBJ1-3	CASSPRTRNTIYF	TGTGCCAGCAGCCCACGAACCCGAAACACCATATATTTT